Each of the 32 T cell receptor beta chains below was sequenced from the same sample in a study of blood T cell repertoires in COVID-19. TCRdb's copy holds only in-frame clones and misses some; the assay was immunoSEQ multiplex PCR. The sample lists about 180,000 clones, roughly 88% seen once, with around 8.6% in the top ten. Sequenced input: PBMCs or T cells enriched from blood (not recorded which). The receptors shown here come from a woman aged 25 to 39 who had recovered from COVID-19.

The chain has TRBV29-1 and TRBJ2-7; TRBD1 might be the D (6 bases). The germline V and J ends were trimmed by 7 bases and 6 bases, with 13 bases remaining between them. Germline V gives CDR1 SQVTM, CDR2 ANQGSEA. This CDR3 is built from 11 residues. The CDR3 protein is CSAGDTLEQYF. The CDR3 bases are TGCAGCGCCGGGGACACCCTCGAGCAGTACTTC.

The rearrangement joins TRBV7-9 to TRBJ2-1; 7 positions agree with TRBD2. Germline CDR1 reads SEHNR; CDR2 reads FQNEAQ (reference sequence). V lost 2 bases to trimming and J lost 1 base; unmatched junction nucleotides: 5. The length of the CDR3 is 16 residues. CDR3 sequence reads: CASSLSGGSSYNEQFF. Here the CDR3 DNA reads TGTGCCAGCAGCTTATCCGGCGGGAGTTCCTACAATGAGCAGTTCTTC.

This rearrangement joins TRBV6-5 to TRBJ1-1; D gene ambiguous. Germline loops: CDR1 MNHEY, CDR2 SVGAGI. This CDR3 region has 13 residues. V was pared by 0 bases and J by 4 bases, with 6 bases between. CDR3 sequence: CASSYSGSTEAFF. CDR3 nucleotides: TGTGCCAGCAGTTACTCGGGGAGCACTGAAGCTTTCTTT.

This chain links TRBV27 with TRBJ1-1; D is ambiguous. Trimming pared 1 base from V and 7 bases from J, leaving 7 bases between. The CDR3 is 12 amino acids. Germline V gene data show CDR1 as MNHEY and CDR2 as SMNVEV (reference sequence). The CDR3 coding sequence is TGTGCCAGCAGTTTATACGGTAGTGAAGCTTTCTTT. Protein product: CASSLYGSEAFF.

The gene calls are TRBV6-4 and TRBJ2-1; 10 bases map to TRBD2. Germline V CDR1 and CDR2: MRHNA, SNTAGT. This CDR3 is built from 17 residues. The junction had 6 bases not matched to a gene; V was cut back by 3 bases and J by 1 base. The CDR3 protein is CASSDPSGRVSYNEQFF. For the CDR3, the DNA is TGTGCCAGCAGTGATCCAAGCGGGAGGGTGTCCTACAATGAGCAGTTCTTC.

The chain recombines TRBV20-1 with TRBJ2-3; 12 positions agree with TRBD2. This CDR3 comprises 17 residues. Germline loops: CDR1 DFQATT, CDR2 SNEGSKA (reference sequence). V lost 3 bases to trimming and J lost 4 bases; unmatched junction nucleotides: 11. The CDR3 sequence: CSASLRLTSGSSDTQYF. The CDR3 nucleotides are TGCAGTGCTAGTTTGAGGCTGACTAGCGGGAGTTCAGATACGCAGTATTTT.

The count of this clone is one. The V gene is TRBV3-1 (or the pseudogene TRBV3-2), the J gene TRBJ2-3; perhaps TRBD2 as D (5 bases). Germline V CDR1 and CDR2: LGHDT, YNNKEL (reference sequence). The CDR3 contains 18 residues. Trimming pared 4 bases from V and 0 bases from J, leaving 20 bases between. CDR3 protein: CASSLYGRTGSSTDTQYF. The CDR3 DNA reads TGTGCCAGCAGCCTTTACGGACGGACGGGGTCTAGCACAGATACGCAGTATTTT.

This clone was counted between two and nine times. CDR3 sequence: CASSEARAGVPYEQYF. CDR3 coding DNA: TGTGCCAGCAGTGAAGCTAGAGCGGGAGTCCCCTACGAGCAGTACTTC. The genes are TRBV6-1 and TRBJ2-7; 8 bases map to TRBD2. J lost 2 bases, V lost 0 bases, and 6 bases had no gene match. The CDR3 sequence is 16 residues long. The germline V gene has CDR1 MNHNS and CDR2 SASEGT.

This clone was observed a single time. The V call is TRBV9, the J call TRBJ2-1, with a weak D call TRBD1 (6 bases). Per the germline V gene, CDR1 is SGDLS and CDR2 is YYNGEE. The CDR3 has 14 residues. Trimming took 0 bases from V and 13 from J, leaving 17 bases between them. CDR3: CASSVGQGYYLQFF. The CDR3 DNA reads as TGTGCCAGCAGCGTAGGGCAGGGGTACTATCTTCAGTTCTTC.

The chain is built from TRBV27 and TRBJ2-2; a possible D gene is TRBD1 (6 bases). Per the germline V gene, CDR1 is MNHEY and CDR2 is SMNVEV (reference sequence). The CDR3 is 15 residues long. Trimming left V 10 bases short and J 0 bases short, with 15 bases between. The CDR3: CATRQDISNTGELFF. The CDR3 DNA follows: TGTGCCACGCGACAGGATATCTCGAACACCGGGGAGCTGTTTTTT.

V and J are TRBV19 and TRBJ2-7; D perhaps matches TRBD1 (6 bases). CDR3 size: 14 residues. V gave up 3 bases and J gave up 2 bases, with 11 bases separating them. Germline V gene sequence: CDR1 LNHDA, CDR2 SQIVND (reference sequence). The CDR3 region is CASSMGNRAYEQYF. In DNA form, the CDR3 reads TGTGCCAGTAGTATGGGGAACAGGGCCTACGAGCAGTACTTC.

The rearrangement links TRBV5-1 to TRBJ2-7; 12 nucleotides agree with TRBD2. CDR1 SGHRS and CDR2 YFSETQ come from the germline V gene. The CDR3 spans 16 residues. Unmatched junction bases numbered 7, after V lost 4 bases and J lost 2 bases. The CDR3 protein is CASSPASGRGTYEQYF. The CDR3 DNA reads TGCGCCAGCAGCCCGGCTAGCGGGAGGGGAACCTACGAGCAGTACTTC.

The V and J genes are TRBV20-1 and TRBJ2-2; D is undetermined. The germline CDR1 and CDR2 sequences are DFQATT and SNEGSKA (reference sequence). The CDR3 is 10 residues long. Trimming took 7 bases from V and 8 from J, leaving 8 bases between them. The chain's CDR3 is CSVRRGELFF. In nucleotides, the CDR3 is TGCAGTGTAAGGAGAGGGGAGCTGTTTTTT.

The CDR3 region is CAISEVSGNSYNEQFF. In DNA, the CDR3 is TGTGCCATCAGTGAGGTTAGCGGGAACTCCTACAATGAGCAGTTCTTC. The chain uses TRBV10-3 and TRBJ2-1; the match to TRBD2 covers 8 bases. Germline CDR1 ENHRY, CDR2 SYGVKD. After removal of 2 bases from V and 0 bases from J, the junction contained 3 bases not matched to a gene. There are 16 residues in the CDR3.

This rearrangement joins TRBV7-9 to TRBJ1-1, with D perhaps TRBD1 (5 bases). The CDR3 is 14 amino acids. The V end was cut by 3 bases, the J end by 4 bases, with 12 bases between. Germline CDR1 SEHNR, CDR2 FQNEAQ (reference sequence). CDR3 coding DNA: TGTGCCAGCAGCTTCGGGGGAGGTGGCACTGAAGCTTTCTTT. Amino acid sequence: CASSFGGGGTEAFF.

The chain has TRBV6-1 and TRBJ2-3; D gene unclear. Per the germline V gene, CDR1 is MNHNS and CDR2 is SASEGT. The CDR3 totals 13 residues. Trimming left V 0 bases short and J 6 bases short, with 7 bases between. The CDR3 reads CASSEAVVDTQYF. In DNA form, the CDR3 reads TGTGCCAGCAGTGAAGCAGTAGTTGATACGCAGTATTTT.

Only one count was recorded for this clone. This rearrangement joins TRBV5-1 to TRBJ1-2; 7 bases fit TRBD1. Losses at the gene ends were 0 bases for V and 5 bases for J; bases not matched to a gene: 7. The CDR3 covers 15 residues. Germline V CDR1 and CDR2: SGHRS, YFSETQ. This CDR3 reads CASSLAATGNYGYTF. The CDR3 DNA is TGCGCCAGCAGCTTGGCCGCGACAGGGAATTATGGCTACACCTTC. The whole variable domain, remainder taken from reference TRBV5-1 and TRBJ1-2, is KAGVTQTPRYLIKTRGQQVTLSCSPISGHRSVSWYQQTPGQGLQFLFEYFSETQRNKGNFPGRFSGRQFSNSRSEMNVSTLELGDSALYLCASSLAATGNYGYTFGSGTRLTVV.

The chain carries TRBV9 and TRBJ2-5, with D unresolved. Trimming pared 3 bases from V and 2 bases from J, leaving 2 bases between. Germline-derived CDR1 and CDR2 are SGDLS and YYNGEE. The CDR3 is 11 residues long. The CDR3, as DNA: TGTGCCAGCAGCGCTCAAGAGACCCAGTACTTC. Its protein is CASSAQETQYF.

The rearrangement links TRBV27 to TRBJ2-7, with TRBD1 matching over 7 bases. Germline V CDR1 and CDR2: MNHEY, SMNVEV (reference sequence). Trimming removed 4 bases from V and 0 bases from J; junction bases left unmatched: 3. The CDR3 is 14 amino acids. The CDR3 loop is CASSSQGRSYEQYF. In nucleotides, the CDR3 is TGTGCCAGCAGTTCACAGGGGCGCTCCTACGAGCAGTACTTC.

This rearrangement joins TRBV27 to TRBJ1-4; 9 nucleotides line up with TRBD1. V trimming: 5 bases; J trimming: 10 bases; junction bases outside the gene matches: 17. This CDR3 is built from 17 residues. Germline-derived CDR1 and CDR2 are MNHEY and SMNVEV (reference sequence). The CDR3 reads CASSPWRDREDLGKLFF. The CDR3 DNA sequence: TGTGCCAGCAGTCCCTGGAGGGACAGGGAGGACCTCGGAAAACTGTTTTTT.

The rearrangement links TRBV25-1 to TRBJ2-7; unclear D gene. Germline V lookup: CDR1 MGHDK, CDR2 SYGVNS. This CDR3 region has 16 residues. V lost 0 bases to trimming and J lost 0 bases, with 12 bases between them. The CDR3 region has the DNA TGTGCCAGCAGTGAATATTTTCCTGGTAGCTCCTACGAGCAGTACTTC. Protein product: CASSEYFPGSSYEQYF.

The chain is built from TRBV25-1 and TRBJ2-3, with a possible D match to TRBD2 (6 bases). The V end lost 2 bases, the J end lost 5 bases, and 14 bases lay between the germline ends. CDR1 and CDR2 (germline): MGHDK, SYGVNS. The CDR3 length is 15 residues. The DNA for the CDR3 is TGTGCCAGCAGTGAAGGGAAGGGAGGAAAAGATACGCAGTATTTT. As protein: CASSEGKGGKDTQYF.

The chain links TRBV11-1 to TRBJ2-5; 11 bases are a match to TRBD2. V shed 7 bases, J shed 1 base, and the junction held 2 bases outside the gene matches. CDR1 is SGHAT and CDR2 is FQDESV in the germline V gene (reference sequence). The CDR3 totals 14 residues. DNA of the CDR3: TGTGCCAGCAAGGGACTAGCGGCCCAAGAGACCCAGTACTTC. This sequence encodes CASKGLAAQETQYF.

The chain has TRBV24-1 and TRBJ2-5; TRBD1 matches at 7 bases. After removal of 4 bases from V and 2 bases from J, the junction contained 6 bases not matched to a gene. CDR1 is KGHDR and CDR2 is SFDVKD in the germline V gene. CDR3 length equals 15 residues. CDR3 coding DNA: TGTGCCACCAGTGACCCTACGGGACAGCAAGAGACCCAGTACTTC. Its protein is CATSDPTGQQETQYF.

The V and J genes are TRBV5-5 and TRBJ2-3; TRBD1 matches 8 bases. The CDR3 is made up of 18 amino acids. After removal of 0 bases from V and 8 bases from J, the junction contained 17 bases not matched to a gene. CDR1 is SGHKS and CDR2 is YYEKEE in the germline V gene (reference sequence). The CDR3: CASSLAIHGDRSGGTQYF. The DNA of the CDR3 is TGTGCCAGCAGCTTGGCGATACATGGGGACAGGTCCGGCGGTACGCAGTATTTT.

The chain is built from TRBV6-6 and TRBJ1-1; 7 bases align to TRBD1. V shed 5 bases, J shed 2 bases, and the junction held 8 bases outside the gene matches. Germline-derived CDR1 and CDR2 are MNHNY and SVGAGI (reference sequence). This CDR3 contains 15 residues. The CDR3 spells CASSKDRVLNTEAFF. CDR3 sequence (DNA): TGTGCCAGCAGTAAAGACAGGGTATTAAACACTGAAGCTTTCTTT.

This rearrangement joins TRBV3-1 (or the pseudogene TRBV3-2) to TRBJ2-7, with 12 bases fitting TRBD2. The CDR3 sequence is 15 residues long. From germline, CDR1 is LGHDT and CDR2 YNNKEL (reference sequence). The J segment lost 0 bases and the V segment lost 6 bases, leaving 3 bases of the junction unmatched. DNA for the CDR3: TGTGCCAGCAGGTCGACTAGCGGGAGCTCCTACGAGCAGTACTTC. As protein: CASRSTSGSSYEQYF.

This clone was observed a handful of times. This rearrangement joins TRBV2 to TRBJ2-7; 9 bases align to TRBD1. In germline, CDR1 is SNHLY, CDR2 FYNNEI. The junction had 7 bases not matched to a gene; V was cut back by 6 bases and J by 4 bases. This CDR3 contains 14 residues. This chain's CDR3 is CASRPGTGSYEQYF. The DNA for the CDR3 is TGTGCCAGCAGGCCCGGGACAGGGTCTTACGAGCAGTACTTC. The full variable domain, with the rest looked up from reference TRBV2 and TRBJ2-7, is EPEVTQTPSHQVTQMGQEVILRCVPISNHLYFYWYRQILGQKVEFLVSFYNNEISEKSEIFDDQFSVERPDGSNFTLKIRSTKLEDSAMYFCASRPGTGSYEQYFGPGTRLTVT.

The chain uses TRBV11-2 and TRBJ1-2; 11 positions match TRBD1. This CDR3 contains 14 residues. From germline, CDR1 is SGHAT and CDR2 FQNNGV. The V segment lost 5 bases and the J segment 7 bases; nucleotides outside the gene matches: 6. Here the CDR3 DNA reads TGTGCCAGCAGCCTAGGACAGGGGGCTTTTGGCTACACCTTC. Translating it yields CASSLGQGAFGYTF.

The chain uses TRBV15 and TRBJ2-1; 10 positions match TRBD2. Per germline, CDR1 LNHNV and CDR2 YYDKDF (reference sequence). CDR3 length equals 18 residues. Trimming removed 3 bases from V and 2 bases from J; junction bases left unmatched: 10. This chain's CDR3 is CATSRVAGGSVTYNEQFF. The CDR3 coding sequence is TGTGCCACCAGCAGGGTAGCGGGAGGTTCTGTTACCTACAATGAGCAGTTCTTC.

This rearrangement joins TRBV19 to TRBJ2-7; the D gene is possibly TRBD2 (5 bases). Germline V CDR1 and CDR2: LNHDA, SQIVND (reference sequence). There are 12 residues in the CDR3. Trimming removed 9 bases at V and 5 bases at J, with 14 bases between. The CDR3 is CASGLGFDEQYF. For the CDR3, the DNA is TGTGCCAGCGGACTGGGGTTTGACGAGCAGTACTTC.

This chain uses TRBV6-1 with TRBJ2-7, with D maybe TRBD1 (6 bases). V lost 0 bases, J lost 6 bases, and 9 bases lay in between. Germline CDR1 is MNHNS and CDR2 is SASEGT. The CDR3 has 13 residues. This CDR3 reads CASSEARGTEQYF. Here the CDR3 DNA reads TGTGCCAGCAGTGAAGCAAGGGGGACCGAGCAGTACTTC.